This TCR beta chain is drawn from a study of blood T cell repertoires in COVID-19. The overall study: T cells, B-cell-depleted T cells, or PBMCs supplied cDNA or gDNA.

This clone was detected a few times. The germline V gene has CDR1 SGHAT and CDR2 FQNNGV. Trimming took off 1 base at V and 8 bases at J, with 8 bases between the two ends. The CDR3 has 12 amino acids. As originally analysed: Researchers report that nucleated cell counts were estimated from reference gene primer amplification. TCRdb keeps only in-frame clones here, not all; method: immunoSEQ multiplex PCR. V and J calls and clone size are copied from that table; D and trimming were computed from the DNA. The sample contains approximately 290,000 clones, around 89% of which appear only once. The material sequenced was peripheral blood. The chain combines TRBV11-2 with TRBJ1-1; D ambiguous. This TCR came from a man aged 30 to 39 with acute or convalescent COVID-19. The CDR3 coding sequence is TGTGCCAGCAGCTTAGGGCCAGGCGAAGCTTTCTTT. Protein sequence: CASSLGPGEAFF.